This T cell receptor beta chain derives from a study of T cells in tuberculosis. Whole-study context: In South Africa, adults with active tuberculosis were compared with IGRA-negative and latently infected IGRA-positive adolescents. The study, taken as a whole, reports: GEM motif frequencies gave roughly 65% accuracy; the GMM repertoire gave 80% to 90%.

Trimming removed 4 bases from V and 3 bases from J, with 7 bases in between. The V gene's germline CDR1 is MGHDK and CDR2 SYGVNS. There are 12 residues in the CDR3. Assay: immunoSEQ multiplex PCR; the TCRdb copy retains only in-frame clones and omits some. The profile shows 30,000 to 35,000 clones, about 85% of them singletons. The time point was: new active TB diagnosis, blood taken before or within 7 days of starting treatment. With respect to this clone: Its antigen is currently unknown.

The sequenced sample was PBMCs, obtained at tuberculosis diagnosis. The chain has TRBV25-1 and TRBJ2-7, with D tentatively TRBD2 (6 bases). The sequence was obtained from an adult with tuberculosis. In nucleotides, the CDR3 is TGTGCCAGCAGTGGGGACTTCTACGAGCAGTACTTC. Encoded protein: CASSGDFYEQYF.